The 30 T cell receptor beta chains below were found in one sample sequenced in a study. Treg sorting used a CD4+CD25+CD127-/low gate. MiXCR, run by TCRdb on the 5' RACE reads, gives a single entry per CDR3 protein. The data show about 43,000 distinct CDR3 sequences, around a fifth seen once. The sample taken for sequencing was Tregs sorted from a lymph node. The receptors originated from a female donor with breast cancer.

Notes on this clonotype: At one boundary the junction diverges from the germline segment, which might be a read error. J is TRBJ1-5 and V is TRBV12-3 or TRBV12-4; 9 bases match TRBD1. The CDR3 contains 14 residues. Here the CDR3 reads CTSSYGTGNQPQHF. The CDR3, as DNA: TGTACCAGCAGTTACGGGACAGGGAATCAGCCCCAGCATTTT.

The rearrangement uses TRBV5-1 and TRBJ2-1; D is possibly TRBD2 (5 bases). The CDR3 covers 15 residues. Trimming took off 5 bases at V and 4 bases at J, with 16 bases between the two ends. Germline V gene data show CDR1 as SGHRS and CDR2 as YFSETQ. The CDR3 region is CASSAAGVRYNEQFF. DNA of the CDR3: TGCGCCAGCAGTGCCGCCGGGGTCCGGTACAATGAGCAGTTCTTC.

A remark on this clonotype: A much larger clonotype is one base distant, so this may be a read error. V and J are TRBV9 and TRBJ1-1, with 9 nucleotides matching TRBD1. V shed 7 bases and J 12 bases; nucleotides not matched to a gene: 10. Germline CDR1 reads SGDLS; CDR2 reads YYNGEE. The CDR3 consists of 12 residues. The DNA of the CDR3 is TGTGCCAGCGGCGCGGACAGGGGCAAACCTTTCTTT. This encodes CASGADRGKPFF.

This clonotype has a count of ten or more. The chain employs TRBV30 and TRBJ2-1; D unclear. Looked up from germline, CDR1 is GTSNPN and CDR2 is SVGIG (reference sequence). The length of the CDR3 is 13 residues. V was shortened by 3 bases and J by 0 bases, with 6 bases between the two germline ends. For the CDR3, the DNA is TGTGCCTGGAGCGAAAGCTCCTACAATGAGCAGTTCTTC. Translation gives CAWSESSYNEQFF.

On this clonotype: This CDR3 fails to terminate in the conserved phenylalanine or tryptophan, so it likely reflects a read error. This chain links TRBV7-2 with TRBJ1-1, with D tentatively TRBD1 (6 bases). With 4 bases removed from V and 3 bases from J, the gap between germline ends came to 12 bases. CDR3 length: 14 residues. CDR1 and CDR2 (germline): SGHTA, FQGNSA. The CDR3 nucleotides read TGTGCCAGCAGCTACACGACAGGCTACACTGAAGCTTTCGTT. The encoded protein is CASSYTTGYTEAFV.

This clonotype was seen many times. The chain has TRBV6-6 and TRBJ2-7; TRBD2 matches 7 bases. After removal of 4 bases from V and 0 bases from J, the junction contained 3 bases not matched to a gene. Germline CDR1 and CDR2: MNHNY and SVGAGI (reference sequence). This CDR3 is 14 amino acids long. The CDR3 loop reads CASSLSGTSYEQYF. In nucleotides, the CDR3 is TGTGCCAGCAGTTTGAGCGGGACCTCCTACGAGCAGTACTTC.

The rearrangement joins TRBV6-6 to TRBJ2-1, with D tentatively TRBD2 (7 bases). The CDR3 contains 15 residues. The germline V gene encodes CDR1 MNHNY and CDR2 SVGAGI (reference sequence). Trimming pared 5 bases from V and 7 bases from J, leaving 18 bases between. The CDR3 DNA is TGTGCCAGCAGTGACGCGGCGGGGGCGAGTAATGAGCAGTTCTTC. The encoded protein is CASSDAAGASNEQFF.

This clonotype was detected only a few times. The rearrangement uses TRBV2 and TRBJ1-3; the D is unclear. V lost 7 bases and J lost 3, with 7 bases in between. Germline loops: CDR1 SNHLY, CDR2 FYNNEI. The length of the CDR3 is 12 residues. The chain's CDR3 is CASIGSGNTIYF. In DNA form, the CDR3 reads TGTGCCAGCATAGGGAGTGGAAACACCATATATTTT.

A few counts support this clonotype. The J gene is TRBJ2-1, the V gene TRBV7-8, with D hard to call. Per the germline V gene, CDR1 is SGHVS and CDR2 is FQNEAQ. The germline V and J ends were trimmed by 5 bases and 13 bases, with 15 bases remaining between them. CDR3 length equals 12 residues. CDR3: CASSPHERRQFF. The CDR3 nucleotides read TGTGCCAGCAGCCCGCACGAGCGTAGACAGTTCTTC.

A word on this clonotype: It may be a read error: a sequence one base away is much more abundant. The chain couples TRBV15 to TRBJ2-7; D gene unclear. The CDR3 is 14 residues long. Per germline, CDR1 LNHNV and CDR2 YYDKDF (reference sequence). CDR3 sequence: CTTSRVKGPYEQYF. CDR3 sequence (DNA): TGTACCACCAGCAGAGTGAAGGGTCCCTACGAGCAGTACTTC.

In regard to this clonotype: A much bigger clone sits one base away, suggesting this may be a read error. This chain uses TRBV4-1 with TRBJ1-1; 8 bases fit TRBD1. CDR3 length: 17 residues. V trimming: 1 base; J trimming: 3 bases; junction bases outside the gene matches: 10. CDR1 and CDR2 from the germline V gene are MGHRA and YSYEKL. Here the CDR3 DNA reads TGCGCCAGCAGCCAAGGAACCACTACAGGGGGAGACACTGAAGCTTTCTTT. Translating gives CASSQGTTTGGDTEAFF.

This clonotype has a count of ten or more. J is TRBJ2-7 and V is TRBV7-9; TRBD1 is a possible D gene (5 bases). The CDR3 loop spans 13 amino acids. The V end was cut by 1 base, the J end by 5 bases, with 9 bases between. The germline CDR1 and CDR2 sequences are SEHNR and FQNEAQ (reference sequence). CDR3 loop: CASSLVPGNEQYF. The CDR3 DNA sequence: TGTGCCAGCAGCTTAGTCCCAGGGAACGAGCAGTACTTC.

This chain uses TRBV7-8 with TRBJ2-1, with D perhaps assigned TRBD1 or TRBD2 (6 bases each). V was trimmed by 1 base and J by 10 bases, leaving 17 bases between them. CDR3 size: 15 residues. Germline-derived CDR1 and CDR2 are SGHVS and FQNEAQ. The CDR3 DNA sequence: TGTGCCAGCAGCTTAGTTCGGCTAGGGGGGCTCGAGCAGTTCTTC. Its translation: CASSLVRLGGLEQFF.

This sequence joins TRBV28 and TRBJ1-1; 8 bases agree with TRBD1. V lost 2 bases to trimming and J lost 6 bases; unmatched junction nucleotides: 5. The CDR3 runs 14 residues. Germline V lookup: CDR1 MDHEN, CDR2 SYDVKM. CDR3 sequence reads: CASSLRTGIAEAFF. DNA of the CDR3: TGTGCCAGCAGTTTACGGACAGGGATCGCTGAAGCTTTCTTT.

The table lists this clonotype with many counts. The CDR3 coding sequence is TGTGCCAGCAGTCCCCTAACTAGCGGGAGGAAGACCCAGTACTTC. Its translation: CASSPLTSGRKTQYF. The V gene is TRBV12-3 or TRBV12-4, the J gene TRBJ2-5; the match to TRBD2 covers 12 bases. The CDR3 contains 15 residues. V trimming: 5 bases; J trimming: 6 bases; junction bases outside the gene matches: 7.

There are many counts of this clonotype. This sequence joins TRBV4-2 and TRBJ1-3, with D unresolved. Trimming shortened V by 0 bases and J by 0 bases, and 12 bases separated the two germline ends. Germline lookup yields CDR1 LGHNA and CDR2 YNFKEQ. The CDR3 runs to 17 residues. CDR3 DNA sequence: TGTGCCAGCAGCCAAGATTTGGCACCTCGCTCTGGAAACACCATATATTTT. This sequence encodes CASSQDLAPRSGNTIYF.

This clonotype came up many times. In DNA, the CDR3 is TGTGCCAGCAGCCCAACAAGGGCAAGGGAGCAGTTCTTC. It is translated as CASSPTRAREQFF. The chain couples TRBV11-3 to TRBJ2-1; unclear D gene. V was cut by 5 bases and J by 10 bases, with 15 bases left in between. The CDR3 spans 13 residues. Germline assignment: CDR1 SGHNT and CDR2 YENEEA. Full variable domain (rest looked up from reference TRBV11-3 and TRBJ2-1): EAGVVQSPRYKIIEKKQPVAFWCNPISGHNTLYWYLQNLGQGPELLIRYENEEAVDDSQLPKDRFSAERLKGVDSTLKIQPAELGDSAVYLCASSPTRAREQFFGPGTRLTVL.

This clonotype was observed a handful of times. A much larger clone sits a single nucleotide away, making a read error possible. The conserved phenylalanine or tryptophan normally closing the CDR3 is absent here, so this likely arose from a read error. The chain employs TRBV7-2 and TRBJ1-1; D is uncertain. The germline V gene has CDR1 SGHTA and CDR2 FQGNSA. This CDR3 is 12 amino acids long. V was clipped by 3 bases and J by 4 bases, with 6 bases between them. The CDR3 protein is CASSFMPTEAFS. As DNA, the CDR3 is TGTGCCAGCAGCTTCATGCCCACTGAAGCTTTCTCT.

The J gene is TRBJ1-2, the V gene TRBV6-1; D unresolved. This CDR3 has 17 residues. The germline V gene has CDR1 MNHNS and CDR2 SASEGT. V was trimmed by 3 bases and J by 5 bases, leaving 22 bases between them. The CDR3 region is CASSERQIYDHKYGYTF. The CDR3, as DNA: TGTGCCAGCAGTGAGCGGCAGATCTACGACCACAAGTATGGCTACACCTTC.

Ten or more counts support this clonotype. V is TRBV6-1 and J is TRBJ2-7, with TRBD1 matching over 7 bases. This CDR3 has 13 amino acids. V was clipped by 4 bases and J by 6 bases; unmatched bases: 6. Germline V lookup: CDR1 MNHNS, CDR2 SASEGT. Here the CDR3 reads CASSAGTAGEQYF. The CDR3, as DNA: TGTGCCAGCAGTGCCGGGACAGCTGGCGAGCAGTACTTC.

Turning to this clonotype: The conserved phenylalanine or tryptophan normally closing the CDR3 is absent here, so this likely arose from a read error. The chain has TRBV5-1 and TRBJ1-1, with D uncertain. The CDR3 consists of 12 residues. Per the germline V gene, CDR1 is SGHRS and CDR2 is YFSETQ. V was cut by 1 base and J by 7 bases, with 8 bases left in between. CDR3 sequence reads: CASSLSEDEAFS. The CDR3 DNA sequence: TGCGCCAGCAGCTTGAGCGAAGATGAAGCTTTCTCT.

Concerning this clonotype: The junction differs from germline at one of its ends, possibly a read error. CDR3 nucleotides: TGTGCCAACAGTTTATCGGCCAACACTGAAGCTTTCTTT. It encodes CANSLSANTEAFF. The chain joins TRBV27 to TRBJ1-1; no definite D call. The CDR3 consists of 13 residues. From germline, CDR1 is MNHEY and CDR2 SMNVEV (reference sequence).

This clonotype was picked up many times. This chain links TRBV28 with TRBJ1-1, with D maybe TRBD1 (6 bases). CDR3 length equals 14 residues. Looked up from germline, CDR1 is MDHEN and CDR2 is SYDVKM. V lost 6 bases and J 6 bases, leaving 17 bases between the germline ends. CDR3 sequence (DNA): TGTGCCAGCAGACCCACCAGGGGTTACCCTGAAGCTTTCTTT. Protein product: CASRPTRGYPEAFF.

The table lists this clonotype with a few counts. The chain employs TRBV7-9 and TRBJ2-1; D uncertain. Trimming left V 4 bases short and J 0 bases short, with 10 bases between. Germline CDR1 SEHNR, CDR2 FQNEAQ (reference sequence). The CDR3 is made up of 15 amino acids. CDR3: CASSSPPSSYNEQFF. CDR3 bases: TGTGCCAGCAGCTCACCTCCTAGCTCCTACAATGAGCAGTTCTTC.

The chain links TRBV2 to TRBJ2-7; 8 bases are a match to TRBD1. Germline loops: CDR1 SNHLY, CDR2 FYNNEI. CDR3 length: 12 amino acids. Trimming removed 7 bases from V and 3 bases from J; junction bases left unmatched: 2. The CDR3 region is CASKDRGYEQYF. CDR3 sequence (DNA): TGTGCCAGCAAAGACAGGGGCTACGAGCAGTACTTC. Complete variable domain (other parts from reference TRBV2 and TRBJ2-7): EPEVTQTPSHQVTQMGQEVILRCVPISNHLYFYWYRQILGQKVEFLVSFYNNEISEKSEIFDDQFSVERPDGSNFTLKIRSTKLEDSAMYFCASKDRGYEQYFGPGTRLTVT.

This clonotype has a count of ten or more. The chain employs TRBV7-9 and TRBJ2-1; the D is unclear. Trimming took 2 bases from V and 10 from J, leaving 6 bases between them. This CDR3 is 11 amino acids long. Germline-derived CDR1 and CDR2 are SEHNR and FQNEAQ (reference sequence). The CDR3 region is CASSLFGEQFF. The CDR3 region has the DNA TGTGCCAGCAGCTTATTCGGGGAGCAGTTCTTC.

Many counts were recorded for this clonotype. The chain employs TRBV5-1 and TRBJ1-4; perhaps TRBD1 as D (6 bases). The CDR3 has 15 residues. Between the trimmed V and J ends, which lost 2 bases and 2 bases, there was a span of 10 bases. The germline CDR1 and CDR2 sequences are SGHRS and YFSETQ. CDR3 sequence (DNA): TGCGCCAGCAGCTTAGAGGGGGTCACTAATGAAAAACTGTTTTTT. This translates into CASSLEGVTNEKLFF.

This clonotype was counted only a few times. The V and J genes are TRBV29-1 and TRBJ2-5; D unresolved. The germline V gene has CDR1 SQVTM and CDR2 ANQGSEA. V dropped 3 bases and J dropped 0 bases, with 14 bases sitting between them. The CDR3 sequence is 15 residues long. This chain's CDR3 is CSVELAGRNQETQYF. The CDR3 DNA follows: TGCAGCGTTGAGTTGGCAGGACGAAACCAAGAGACCCAGTACTTC.

Of note for this clonotype: A much more abundant neighbour one base away suggests this may be a read error. V usage is TRBV6-5 and J usage is TRBJ1-2; the D gene is possibly TRBD1 (5 bases). This CDR3 is built from 14 residues. The germline V gene encodes CDR1 MNHEY and CDR2 SVGAGI. CDR3 protein: CASSLGQGDYGYIF. Written as DNA, the CDR3 is TGTGCCAGCAGTTTGGGGCAGGGTGACTATGGCTACATCTTC.

This rearrangement joins TRBV6-5 to TRBJ2-7, with D tentatively TRBD1 (5 bases). V lost 0 bases and J lost 6, with 15 bases in between. This CDR3 is 15 amino acids long. CDR1 and CDR2 (germline): MNHEY, SVGAGI. The CDR3, as DNA: TGTGCCAGCAGTTACTCGACGGCCAGGGTCCGCGAGCAGTACTTC. Encoded protein: CASSYSTARVREQYF.